Shown below are 22 T cell receptor beta chains from a single sample sequenced in a study of CD8 T cells in cerebrospinal fluid in Alzheimer's disease. After re-calling the 10x single-cell sequencing reads, TCRdb lists one entry per CDR3 protein, DNA absent. This listing includes about 770 distinct CDR3 sequences. What was sequenced was cerebrospinal fluid. The receptors stem from a human donor with Parkinson's disease.

Its frequency marks this clonotype as medium-sized. CDR3 protein: CASSLARTGRETQYF. The chain has TRBV7-2 and TRBJ2-5; TCRdb proposes TRBD1, but this gene call is untestable without DNA. Germline V CDR1 and CDR2: SGHTA, FQGNSA. The CDR3 spans 15 residues.

This chain joins TRBV28 and TRBJ1-5; TCRdb's D gene call, TRBD1, goes unchecked for lack of DNA. The germline CDR1 and CDR2 sequences are MDHEN and SYDVKM. The CDR3 spans 17 residues. The CDR3 spells CASSPPPRVRSNQPQHF. Drawing the rest from reference TRBV28 and TRBJ1-5, the complete variable domain is DVKVTQSSRYLVKRTGEKVFLECVQDMDHENMFWYRQDPGLGLRLIYFSYDVKMKEKGDIPEGYSVSREKKERFSLILESASTNQTSMYLCASSPPPRVRSNQPQHFGDGTRLSIL.

By frequency, this clonotype is large (0.1 to 1%). This chain uses TRBV28 with TRBJ1-3; TCRdb selects TRBD1, and the lack of DNA leaves this call unchecked. Germline V gene sequence: CDR1 MDHEN, CDR2 SYDVKM. The CDR3 is 16 residues long. The CDR3 sequence: CASSPYRGPSGNTIYF.

This clonotype is classed as medium-sized (0.01 to 0.1%) by frequency. The V call is TRBV20-1, the J call TRBJ2-7; the D call from TCRdb, TRBD2, cannot be confirmed without DNA. The germline CDR1 and CDR2 sequences are DFQATT and SNEGSKA (reference sequence). The CDR3 extends over 15 amino acids. CDR3 amino acids: CSAKGPGRRSYEQYF.

The V and J genes are TRBV12-3 or TRBV12-4 and TRBJ1-3; TCRdb proposes TRBD1, but this gene call is untestable without DNA. This CDR3 has 13 residues. Here the CDR3 reads CASGAASENTIYF.

Its frequency marks this clonotype as medium-sized. This chain joins TRBV20-1 and TRBJ2-2. CDR1 DFQATT and CDR2 SNEGSKA come from the germline V gene (reference sequence). The CDR3 has 14 amino acids. This chain's CDR3 is CSARDFRVTGELFF.

Its frequency marks this clonotype as medium-sized. The chain links TRBV19 to TRBJ2-1; TCRdb's D call of TRBD1 is untestable without DNA. In germline, CDR1 is LNHDA, CDR2 SQIVND (reference sequence). The CDR3 covers 15 residues. The CDR3 sequence is CASSMGRGLHDEQFF.

Frequency places this clonotype as medium-sized (0.01 to 0.1%). The rearrangement joins TRBV6-5 to TRBJ1-1; the TRBD1 assignment by TCRdb is unverifiable without DNA. CDR1 and CDR2 from the germline V gene are MNHEY and SVGAGI. CDR3 size: 16 residues. This chain's CDR3 is CASSSEARTVNTEAFF.

This clonotype is identified as large from frequency. This chain joins TRBV12-3 or TRBV12-4 and TRBJ1-1; TCRdb's D call of TRBD1 is untestable without DNA. The CDR3 extends over 15 amino acids. The CDR3 loop reads CASSPGGRGLSEAFF.

This clonotype is labeled large (0.1 to 1%) based on frequency. The chain employs TRBV20-1 and TRBJ2-1; the TRBD2 assignment by TCRdb is unverifiable without DNA. The CDR3 sequence is 13 residues long. CDR1 and CDR2 from the germline V gene are DFQATT and SNEGSKA (reference sequence). This CDR3 is CSAKAGGDNEQFF.

According to its frequency, this clonotype is medium-sized. The chain is built from TRBV4-1 and TRBJ2-5; as DNA is missing, the TRBD2 call by TCRdb cannot be tested. Germline values: CDR1 MGHRA, CDR2 YSYEKL. This CDR3 region has 13 residues. The CDR3 protein is CASSPEGTETQYF.

This clonotype counts as medium-sized by frequency. The V call is TRBV7-2, the J call TRBJ2-5; TCRdb designates TRBD2, a call that cannot be tested without DNA. CDR1 and CDR2 (germline): SGHTA, FQGNSA. The CDR3 is made up of 15 amino acids. CDR3 sequence reads: CASSSMSGGGETQYF.

This clonotype is deemed medium-sized by its frequency. V usage is TRBV7-9 and J usage is TRBJ2-2. The CDR3 is 13 amino acids. Germline assignment: CDR1 SEHNR and CDR2 FQNEAQ (reference sequence). The CDR3 here is CASSLSGPGELFF. Full variable domain (outside the CDR3, taken from reference TRBV7-9 and TRBJ2-2): DTGVSQNPRHKITKRGQNVTFRCDPISEHNRLYWYRQTLGQGPEFLTYFQNEAQLEKSRLLSDRFSAERPKGSFSTLEIQRTEQGDSAMYLCASSLSGPGELFFGEGSRLTVL.

According to its frequency, this clonotype is medium-sized. The rearrangement links TRBV27 to TRBJ1-4; TCRdb's D call of TRBD1 is untestable without DNA. Germline CDR1 and CDR2: MNHEY and SMNVEV (reference sequence). The CDR3 totals 15 residues. CDR3: CATKFQGATNEKLFF.

This clonotype is classed as large by frequency. The chain carries TRBV3-1 and TRBJ2-2; the TRBD2 assignment by TCRdb is unverifiable without DNA. The germline CDR1 and CDR2 sequences are LGHDT and YNNKEL (reference sequence). The CDR3 extends over 13 amino acids. The CDR3 loop reads CASSPLPAGELFF.

This clonotype is classed as large by frequency. The V call is TRBV7-2, the J call TRBJ2-2; TCRdb names TRBD2, which stays unverified in the absence of DNA. The CDR3 has 15 residues. CDR1 is SGHTA and CDR2 is FQGNSA in the germline V gene. This chain's CDR3 is CASSSGGWNTGELFF.

This clonotype is large (0.1 to 1%) by frequency. The chain recombines TRBV5-6 with TRBJ1-1; checking the TCRdb D call of TRBD1 is not possible without DNA. The CDR3 spans 15 residues. Germline V CDR1 and CDR2: SGHDT, YYEEEE. The CDR3 reads CASSFPGQMNTEAFF.

By frequency, this clonotype is large. This rearrangement joins TRBV7-9 to TRBJ2-7. Germline assignment: CDR1 SEHNR and CDR2 FQNEAQ (reference sequence). This CDR3 has 12 amino acids. CDR3 residues: CASSLEEYEQYF.

This clonotype counts as medium-sized by frequency. The gene calls are TRBV24-1 and TRBJ1-2. The germline V gene has CDR1 KGHDR and CDR2 SFDVKD. The CDR3 length is 12 residues. The CDR3 spells CATSAWNYGYTF.

The gene calls are TRBV6-2 or TRBV6-3 and TRBJ2-5; TCRdb's D gene call, TRBD1, goes unchecked for lack of DNA. Germline CDR1 is MNHEY and CDR2 is SVGEGT. The CDR3 is made up of 15 amino acids. The CDR3 here is CASSYPDVRGETQYF.

Its frequency marks this clonotype as large. The genes are TRBV9 and TRBJ1-3; the TRBD1 assignment by TCRdb is unverifiable without DNA. The CDR3 runs to 16 residues. The germline V gene encodes CDR1 SGDLS and CDR2 YYNGEE. CDR3 sequence reads: CASSEHGRNSGNTIYF.

This clonotype is medium-sized by frequency. J is TRBJ1-6 and V is TRBV30; TCRdb's D gene call, TRBD1, goes unchecked for lack of DNA. The CDR3 is 14 residues long. Looked up from germline, CDR1 is GTSNPN and CDR2 is SVGIG (reference sequence). CDR3 region: CAWSQTTGRLPLHF.